The present T cell receptor (beta chain) was sequenced within a study of T cells of healthy individuals. With 1 base removed from V and 4 bases from J, the gap between germline ends came to 13 bases. Germline V gene lookup returns CDR1 LGHDT and CDR2 YNNKEL (reference sequence). The CDR3 contains 15 residues. One entry per CDR3 protein results from TCRdb running MiXCR on the 5' RACE reads. The sample consists of more than 60,000 distinct CDR3 sequences, under 20% of them appearing once. The TCR originated in a human donor in good health. This rearrangement joins TRBV3-1 to TRBJ1-1, with D possibly being TRBD1 (6 bases). This CDR3 reads CASSQGGGAGTEAFF. The CDR3 DNA follows: TGTGCCAGCAGCCAAGGGGGGGGCGCAGGCACTGAAGCTTTCTTT.